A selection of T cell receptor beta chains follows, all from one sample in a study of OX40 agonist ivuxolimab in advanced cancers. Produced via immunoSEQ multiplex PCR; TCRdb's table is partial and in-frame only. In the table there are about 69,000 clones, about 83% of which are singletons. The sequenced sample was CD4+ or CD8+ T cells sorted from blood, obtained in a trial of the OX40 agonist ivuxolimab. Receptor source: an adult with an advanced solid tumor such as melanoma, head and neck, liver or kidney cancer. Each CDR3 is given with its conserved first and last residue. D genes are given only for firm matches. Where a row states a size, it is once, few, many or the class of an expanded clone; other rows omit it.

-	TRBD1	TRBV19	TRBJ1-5	TGTGCCAGTAGTATTTGGACAGGGGGAGTTAGCAATCAGCCCCAGCATTTT	CASSIWTGGVSNQPQHF
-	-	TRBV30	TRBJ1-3	TGTGCCTGGAGCCGCCCCGGGACTGGTGGAAACACCATATATTTT	CAWSRPGTGGNTIYF
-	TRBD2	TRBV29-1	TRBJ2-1	TGCAGCGTCCCGCTGGGACTAGCGGACAATGAGCAGTTCTTC	CSVPLGLADNEQFF
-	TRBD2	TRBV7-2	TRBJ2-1	TGTGCCAGCAGCTTATCTGGCGGGAGGGCCGGTGAGCAGTTCTTC	CASSLSGGRAGEQFF
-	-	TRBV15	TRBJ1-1	TGTGCCACCAGCTGGGACATCAACACTGAAGCTTTCTTT	CATSWDINTEAFF
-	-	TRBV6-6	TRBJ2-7	TGTGCCAGCAGTAAATGGGGGGAGCAGTACTTC	CASSKWGEQYF
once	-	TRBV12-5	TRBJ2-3	TGTGCTAGTGGGGTGGGAGATACGCAGTATTTT	CASGVGDTQYF
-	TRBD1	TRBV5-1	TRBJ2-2	TGCGCCAGCAGCTTGGGGGACAGAAACACCGGGGAGCTGTTTTTT	CASSLGDRNTGELFF
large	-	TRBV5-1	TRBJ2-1	TGCGCCAGCAGCTTGGAGGTTTCTTTTAGCTCCTACAATGAGCAGTTCTTC	CASSLEVSFSSYNEQFF
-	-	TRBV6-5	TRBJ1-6	TGTGCCAGCAGTGAACAAGGGCGCTCACCCCTCCACTTT	CASSEQGRSPLHF
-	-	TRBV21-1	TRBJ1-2	TGTGCCAGCAGCATGAGGTACAGGAACGGGAACTATGGCTACACCTTC	CASSMRYRNGNYGYTF
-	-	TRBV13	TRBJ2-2	TGTGCCAGCAGGCGGATTCTTCCGAACACCGGGGAGCTGTTTTTT	CASRRILPNTGELFF
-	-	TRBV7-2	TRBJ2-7	TGTGCCAGCAGCTTAGACTTATACGACGGTTCCTACGAGCAGTACTTC	CASSLDLYDGSYEQYF
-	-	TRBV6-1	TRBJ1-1	TGTGCCAGCGCGGTGGACCCGAACACTGAAGCTTTCTTT	CASAVDPNTEAFF
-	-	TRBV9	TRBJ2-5	TGTGCCAGCAGCGTAAATCCGGGGAGTCTCCAAGAGACCCAGTACTTC	CASSVNPGSLQETQYF
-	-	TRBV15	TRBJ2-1	TGTGCCACCAGCGCGGGGCCTCTCTCCTACAATGAGCAGTTCTTC	CATSAGPLSYNEQFF
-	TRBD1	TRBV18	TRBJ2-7	TGTGCCAGCTCACTCAAGGGGGCCTCGGACGAGCAGTACTTC	CASSLKGASDEQYF
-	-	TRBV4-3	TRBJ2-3	TGCGCCAGCAGCCAAGTCTCCGGGACACCCTTCACAGATACGCAGTATTTT	CASSQVSGTPFTDTQYF
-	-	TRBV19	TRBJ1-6	TGTGCCAGTAGTATCGTTGGCACTCCTAATTCACCCCTCCACTTT	CASSIVGTPNSPLHF
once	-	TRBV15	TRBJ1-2	TGTGCCACCAGCAGTATTAGGGGCATAATCGACTATGGCTACACCTTC	CATSSIRGIIDYGYTF